These T cell receptor beta chains were read from a single sample in a study of T-cell memory formation after mild COVID-19. TCRdb independently ran MiXCR on the 5' RACE reads; one entry per CDR3 protein. There are 140,000 to 150,000 distinct CDR3 sequences in the sample; 20% to 25% occur only once, and roughly 24% lies in the top ten. Input material: PBMCs or a T cell subset sorted from them (not recorded which). These receptors all come from an adult woman who had mild COVID-19 (a few samples of this study predate the infection). Cell type and time point are not known. Each CDR3 is given with its conserved first and last residue. Each record gives: clone size, J gene, V gene, D gene, CDR3 DNA, CDR3 protein. The D gene is left open where the match is weak. Size tells how often a clone was seen (once, few, many) or the class of an expanded clone, and some rows leave it out.

NA,TRBJ1-1,TRBV11-2,TRBD1,TGTGCCAGCAGCTGGAGGGACAGCGCGAACACTGAAGCTTTCTTT,CASSWRDSANTEAFF
few,TRBJ2-1,TRBV7-6,TRBD2,TGTGCCAGCAGCTTAGATAGCGGGAGTCCGCAGTTCTTC,CASSLDSGSPQFF
NA,TRBJ2-7,TRBV7-9,TRBD1,TGTGCCAGCAGCTTACTCATACCGGGACAGGGAGCCTACGAGCAGTACTTC,CASSLLIPGQGAYEQYF
NA,TRBJ2-1,TRBV15,NA,TGTGCCACCAGCAGAGATGCAGGGGCTTTGTTATACAATGAGCAGTTCTTC,CATSRDAGALLYNEQFF
NA,TRBJ2-3,TRBV19,TRBD1,TGTGCCAGTAGTAATCCAGGACAGGTGACAGATACGCAGTATTTT,CASSNPGQVTDTQYF
few,TRBJ2-1,TRBV6-2/TRBV6-3,TRBD2,TGTGCCAGCAGTTACTCACCTAGCGGGGGGGCCTGGGAGCAGTTCTTC,CASSYSPSGGAWEQFF
NA,TRBJ1-1,TRBV19,NA,TGTGCCAGTAGGAAAACAGGACTTTCTATGAACACTGAAGCTTTCTTT,CASRKTGLSMNTEAFF
few,TRBJ2-5,TRBV7-9,TRBD2,TGTGCCAGCAGCTTAACGGGGGGGGCCATGGAGACCCAGTACTTC,CASSLTGGAMETQYF
NA,TRBJ2-2,TRBV3-1,TRBD2,TGTGCCAGCAGCCAGGCCCCGGGACTAGCGGCCGGGGAGCTGTTTTTT,CASSQAPGLAAGELFF
once,TRBJ2-1,TRBV6-5,TRBD2,TGTGCCAGCAGTTACTCAGCCACGGGACTAGCGGAGGACAATGAGCAGTTCTTC,CASSYSATGLAEDNEQFF
NA,TRBJ2-7,TRBV27,NA,TGTGCCAGCAGTCCATTCGACCCTTCCTACGAGCAGTACTTC,CASSPFDPSYEQYF
NA,TRBJ1-5,TRBV9,NA,TGTGCCAGCAGCGAGAGTAGCGGCAATCAGCCCCAGCATTTT,CASSESSGNQPQHF
few,TRBJ1-1,TRBV9,NA,TGTGCCAGCAGCGTAGTGGGGGCGGACACTGAAGCTTTCTTT,CASSVVGADTEAFF
few,TRBJ2-1,TRBV4-1,TRBD1,TGCGCCAGCAGCCAAGTTCCCGTAGGGGGCATAAATGAGCAGTTCTTC,CASSQVPVGGINEQFF
NA,TRBJ1-1,TRBV3-1,NA,TGTGCCAGCAGCCAAGATGAGGGAGAAGCTTTCTTT,CASSQDEGEAFF
NA,TRBJ1-5,TRBV2,NA,TGTGCCAGCACTCTAAGTACCACGCGCGCTTTCTATAGCAATCAGCCCCAGCATTTT,CASTLSTTRAFYSNQPQHF
NA,TRBJ2-1,TRBV7-9,TRBD1,TGTGCCCACAGGGGGTTAGATGAGCAGTTCTTC,CAHRGLDEQFF
few,TRBJ2-7,TRBV9,NA,TGTGCCAGCAGCGGATCCAGAGGGTCCTACGAGCAGTACTTC,CASSGSRGSYEQYF
NA,TRBJ2-7,TRBV9,NA,TGTGCCAGCAGCGTAACCGGGACCTCCTACGAGCAGTACTTC,CASSVTGTSYEQYF
NA,TRBJ2-2,TRBV4-3,NA,TGCGCCAGCAGCCAAGATCGTTTAGGGCTAAACGCGAACACCGGGGAGCTGTTTTTT,CASSQDRLGLNANTGELFF
NA,TRBJ1-5,TRBV15,NA,TGTGCCACCAGCAGAGAGGGAGGGACGTGGAATCAGCCCCAGCATTTT,CATSREGGTWNQPQHF
NA,TRBJ2-3,TRBV9,TRBD2,TGTGCCAGCAGCTACTCGCGACTAGCGGGAATCTACACAGATACGCAGTATTTT,CASSYSRLAGIYTDTQYF
many,TRBJ2-7,TRBV7-2,TRBD2,TGTGCCAGCAGCCCTCTAGCGGGGGCCTACGAGCAGTACTTC,CASSPLAGAYEQYF
few,TRBJ1-2,TRBV7-9,NA,TGTGCCAGCAGCAAAGACTATGGCTACACCTTC,CASSKDYGYTF
NA,TRBJ1-1,TRBV7-9,NA,TGTGCCAGCAGCCGTCGGGACCACACTGAAGCTTTCTTT,CASSRRDHTEAFF
few,TRBJ2-1,TRBV5-5,TRBD2,TGTGCCAGCAGCTTCAGTCTAGCGGGCGGGTGGGAGCAGTTCTTC,CASSFSLAGGWEQFF
NA,TRBJ2-4,TRBV12-3/TRBV12-4,NA,TGTGCCAGCAGTTTAGGGCGGTTGGACATTCAGTACTTC,CASSLGRLDIQYF
NA,TRBJ2-3,TRBV30,NA,TGTGCCTGGAAGGGGGACCAGACCACAGATACGCAGTATTTT,CAWKGDQTTDTQYF
many,TRBJ2-7,TRBV7-9,NA,TGTGCCAGCAGCTTACTATGGGACGAGCAGTACTTC,CASSLLWDEQYF
few,TRBJ2-7,TRBV7-9,NA,TGTGCCAGCAGCACTCGAGGGGGCGAGCAGTACTTC,CASSTRGGEQYF
few,TRBJ1-2,TRBV7-2,NA,TGTGCCAGCAGCTTAGTCGGCAGGGGAAACGGCTACACCTTC,CASSLVGRGNGYTF
few,TRBJ2-7,TRBV5-1,TRBD1,TGCGCCAGCAGCTTGGAGGGACAGTCGATCGAGCAGTACTTC,CASSLEGQSIEQYF
many,TRBJ2-7,TRBV29-1,TRBD2,TGCAGCGTCCGGACTAGCGCCGCCTACGAGCAGTACTTC,CSVRTSAAYEQYF
NA,TRBJ2-7,TRBV2,NA,TGTGCCAGCAGGGGGACCCTCCTAATCGAGCAGTACTTC,CASRGTLLIEQYF
few,TRBJ2-3,TRBV6-4,TRBD1,TGTGCCACCTCGGCCGGGACAGTTAACACAGATACGCAGTATTTT,CATSAGTVNTDTQYF